This T cell receptor beta chain was captured by sequencing in a study of CD8 T cells in ankylosing spondylitis (dated 2017 in TCRdb). Background for the entire study: To find TCR variants linked to disease, the study profiled T cell receptor beta repertoires in ankylosing spondylitis patients and healthy donors. Samples of peripheral blood were taken, and for ankylosing spondylitis patients, synovial fluid was collected as well. The whole study cohort included about a hundred healthy donors and 20 to 30 ankylosing spondylitis patients. What the study reported, not specific to this receptor: A TCR beta motif of 8 or 9 highly homologous amino acid variants appeared characteristic of blood from ankylosing spondylitis patients. The disease-linked clones were reported to be significantly enriched in matched synovial fluid samples from ankylosing spondylitis patients. In peripheral blood, the disease-linked clones were found at relatively low frequencies and had a CD8+ phenotype. Some motif variants had previously been reported in the synovial fluid and blood of reactive arthritis patients, which suggests shared mechanisms of disease initiation.

For sequencing, an Illumina HiSeq 2500 was employed. Quantitative 5'-RACE with molecular barcodes was used to prepare TCR beta libraries. On the study's bioinformatics: Disease-linked TCR variants were identified with a new computational method built on a probabilistic model of VDJ rearrangement. The raw public reads went through TCRdb reprocessing: fastp at Q25, MiXCR clone calling, in-frame beta chains kept. Each record represents a unique CDR3 protein, reported with the most common genes and DNA among its rows. TCRdb's processing, not the authors' own work, is the source of the V and J calls. The table for this sample lists around 480,000 distinct CDR3 sequences; 15% to 20% of them were counted only once. 0.85% to 1.3% of the sample lies in the top ten. In the germline V gene (reference sequence), CDR1 corresponds to LGHDT and CDR2 to YNNKEL. Germline trimming amounts to 1 base on V and 8 bases on J, with 10 as the count of junction bases outside the gene matches. Including cysteine and phenylalanine, the CDR3 has 15 amino acids. Only the CDR3 part of the read is kept: 45 bases, read in frame from the first base.

Remarks on this clonotype: Its target antigen remains unknown. The sample holds no much larger clone one base away, and base qualities are not on file.

The receptor comes from a male donor with ankylosing spondylitis. The specimen was blood, either unsorted or a sorted T cell fraction (not recorded which). The sequence is built from TRBV3-1 and TRBJ1-2, with 7 bases aligning to TRBD1. The DNA is as follows: TGTGCCAGCAGCCAAGGGTACAGGGGCCCGCGGGGCTACACCTTC. Its protein product is CASSQGYRGPRGYTF.